This passage covers 3 T cell receptor beta chains from one sample sequenced in a study of T-cell reconstitution after alpha-beta-depleted transplantation in children. A TCRbeta library incorporating unique molecular identifiers was prepared. From the PCR reads, TCRdb called clonotypes with MiXCR, one entry per CDR3 protein. This table has some 290,000 distinct CDR3 sequences, 9.5% to 10% appearing once. The material was PBMCs from the stem cell graft donor, obtained from the stem cell graft. The source is a human donor who donated a stem cell graft to a child with SCID.

This clonotype was detected a few times. CDR3 in amino acids: CASSPRAGTGANTEAFF. The CDR3, as DNA: TGCGCCAGCAGCCCGAGAGCGGGTACCGGGGCGAACACTGAAGCTTTCTTT. V and J are TRBV10-1 and TRBJ1-1; possible D gene TRBD1, 5 bases. Trimming left V 6 bases short and J 1 base short, with 21 bases between. Germline CDR1 is WNHNN and CDR2 is SYGVQD (reference sequence). The length of the CDR3 is 17 residues.

The chain couples TRBV29-1 to TRBJ2-3; tentatively, D is TRBD1 or TRBD2 (6 bases each). The length of the CDR3 is 13 residues. Per the germline V gene, CDR1 is SQVTM and CDR2 is ANQGSEA. The V and J ends lost 8 bases and 2 bases respectively, with 14 bases between them. CDR3 residues: CSSRGPYTDTQYF. The CDR3 nucleotides read TGCAGCTCACGGGGGCCCTACACAGATACGCAGTATTTT.

The sample holds a few counts of this clonotype. This rearrangement joins TRBV7-8 to TRBJ1-5; D gene unclear. Germline lookup yields CDR1 SGHVS and CDR2 FQNEAQ. Trimming took off 0 bases at V and 2 bases at J, with 8 bases between the two ends. The CDR3 extends over 15 amino acids. For the CDR3, the DNA is TGTGCCAGCAGCTTAGCGGGAGATGGCAATCAGCCCCAGCATTTT. Encoded protein: CASSLAGDGNQPQHF.